These 12 T cell receptor beta chains were all obtained from the same sample, sequenced in a study of molecular identifiers for immune sequencing clone quantification. TCRdb recomputed calls from the PCR reads with MiXCR, one row per CDR3 protein. The sample gives more than 85,000 distinct CDR3 sequences, 35% of which show up once; about 9.7% is in the top ten. The sample was naive CD8+ T cells from blood, with Jurkat cell RNA spiked in. Described subset: FACS-sorted CD8+CD4-CCR7+CD45RA+ naive T cells. The receptor source for this set is a human donor in good health. Some libraries in this study had Jurkat cell RNA spiked in.

As for this clonotype: One end of the junction varies from germline; a read error may be responsible. The chain recombines TRBV25-1 with TRBJ2-3, with D possibly TRBD2 on 5 matching bases. This CDR3 is 17 amino acids long. Germline values: CDR1 MGHDK, CDR2 SYGVNS. This CDR3 reads CASTPTAVMGYTATQYF. Written as DNA, the CDR3 is TGTGCCAGCACCCCCACAGCGGTAATGGGTTACACAGCTACGCAGTATTTT. Full variable domain (remainder filled in from reference TRBV25-1 and TRBJ2-3): EADIYQTPRYLVIGTGKKITLECSQTMGHDKMYWYQQDPGMELHLIHYSYGVNSTEKGDLSSESTVSRIRTEHFPLTLESARPSHTSQYLCASTPTAVMGYTATQYFGPGTRLTVL.

The chain employs TRBV2 and TRBJ2-1; D is undetermined. Germline assignment: CDR1 SNHLY and CDR2 FYNNEI. The CDR3 has 16 amino acids. The V and J ends lost 3 bases and 8 bases respectively, with 20 bases between them. The CDR3 region is CASSERPSIAYYEQFF. The CDR3 region has the DNA TGTGCCAGCAGTGAGAGGCCAAGTATAGCATACTATGAGCAGTTCTTC.

The chain has TRBV2 and TRBJ2-5; the D gene is possibly TRBD2 (6 bases). The germline V gene encodes CDR1 SNHLY and CDR2 FYNNEI. Deletions cut 4 bases from V and 3 bases from J, with 9 bases between. The CDR3 length is 13 residues. CDR3 in amino acids: CASSVTSKETQYF. The CDR3, as DNA: TGTGCCAGCAGTGTTACTAGCAAAGAGACCCAGTACTTC.

This clonotype was detected only once. A much larger clone lies a single base off, so this may be a read error. This chain joins TRBV9 and TRBJ2-7; D unresolved. Germline values: CDR1 SGDLS, CDR2 YYNGEE. This CDR3 is 13 amino acids long. Trimming left V 0 bases short and J 5 bases short, with 9 bases between. The CDR3 reads CASSVVSSHEQYF. For the CDR3, the DNA is TGTGCCAGCAGCGTAGTGTCCAGCCACGAGCAGTACTTC.

The V gene is TRBV7-3, the J gene TRBJ2-1, with D perhaps TRBD1 (6 bases). V lost 5 bases, J lost 9 bases, and 17 bases lay in between. Germline lookup yields CDR1 SGHTA and CDR2 FQGTGA. The CDR3 is made up of 14 amino acids. The CDR3 is CASSPSTGSREQFF. In DNA, the CDR3 is TGTGCCAGCAGCCCAAGTACAGGGTCCCGTGAGCAGTTCTTC.

The V gene is TRBV2, the J gene TRBJ2-5, with no clear D. Germline assignment: CDR1 SNHLY and CDR2 FYNNEI. The CDR3 is made up of 13 amino acids. The ends were cut back, 1 base at V and 0 bases at J, with 3 bases in the middle. CDR3 amino acids: CASSEVNQETQYF. DNA of the CDR3: TGTGCCAGCAGTGAAGTCAACCAAGAGACCCAGTACTTC.

The V and J genes are TRBV28 and TRBJ2-1; perhaps TRBD1 as D (6 bases). Germline CDR1 is MDHEN and CDR2 is SYDVKM. Trimming took 6 bases from V and 2 from J, leaving 17 bases between them. CDR3 size: 16 residues. CDR3 nucleotides: TGTGCCAGCAGCCCTACCAGGGGTCTTCCCTACAATGAGCAGTTCTTC. This codes for CASSPTRGLPYNEQFF.

This clonotype was counted at least ten times. This chain uses TRBV28 with TRBJ2-1; 8 bases are shared with TRBD2. The germline V gene encodes CDR1 MDHEN and CDR2 SYDVKM. The CDR3 covers 14 residues. The J segment lost 2 bases and the V segment lost 6 bases, leaving 3 bases of the junction unmatched. The CDR3 region has the DNA TGTGCCAGCAGCCCGGGACTAGCCTACAATGAGCAGTTCTTC. Translation: CASSPGLAYNEQFF.

In its sample, this clonotype was seen a few times. V usage is TRBV3-1 and J usage is TRBJ2-5; D is uncertain. CDR3 size: 13 residues. Germline lookup yields CDR1 LGHDT and CDR2 YNNKEL (reference sequence). V lost 1 base, J lost 3 bases, and 6 bases lay in between. CDR3 protein: CASSQGQEETQYF. In nucleotides, the CDR3 is TGTGCCAGCAGCCAAGGTCAAGAAGAGACCCAGTACTTC.

The gene calls are TRBV11-2 and TRBJ2-7; D unresolved. Trimming took 3 bases from V and 2 from J, leaving 11 bases between them. The CDR3 covers 14 residues. CDR1 SGHAT and CDR2 FQNNGV come from the germline V gene. The CDR3, as DNA: TGTGCCAGCAGCTTGGGTGGGGTAACCTACGAGCAGTACTTC. Translating it yields CASSLGGVTYEQYF.

This clonotype was counted many times. This sequence joins TRBV7-2 and TRBJ1-5; D is ambiguous. Deletions cut 7 bases from V and 0 bases from J, with 10 bases between. The CDR3 extends over 14 amino acids. The V gene's germline CDR1 is SGHTA and CDR2 FQGNSA. CDR3 amino acids: CASTTSYSNQPQHF. CDR3 in DNA: TGTGCCAGCACCACATCTTATAGCAATCAGCCCCAGCATTTT. Full variable domain (rest looked up from reference TRBV7-2 and TRBJ1-5): GAGVSQSPSNKVTEKGKDVELRCDPISGHTALYWYRQSLGQGLEFLIYFQGNSAPDKSGLPSDRFSAERTGGSVSTLTIQRTQQEDSAVYLCASTTSYSNQPQHFGDGTRLSIL.

This clonotype was counted a single time. A clone one base away is much larger, so this may be a read error. The conserved phenylalanine or tryptophan normally closing the CDR3 is absent here, so this likely arose from a read error. This chain uses TRBV9 with TRBJ2-2, with unresolved D. The germline CDR1 and CDR2 sequences are SGDLS and YYNGEE. This CDR3 has 12 residues. V was clipped by 2 bases and J by 5 bases, with 4 bases between them. The CDR3 nucleotides are TGTGCCAGCAGCGTTGGGACCGGGGAGCTGTTTCTT. Protein sequence: CASSVGTGELFL.